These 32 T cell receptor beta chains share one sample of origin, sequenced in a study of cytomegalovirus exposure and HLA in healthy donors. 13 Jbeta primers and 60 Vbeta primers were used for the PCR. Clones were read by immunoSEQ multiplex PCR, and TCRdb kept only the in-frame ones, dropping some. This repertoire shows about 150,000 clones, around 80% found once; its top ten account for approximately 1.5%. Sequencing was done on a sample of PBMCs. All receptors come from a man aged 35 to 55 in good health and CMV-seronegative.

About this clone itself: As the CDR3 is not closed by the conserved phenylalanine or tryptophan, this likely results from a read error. The CDR3 is CASSLWVGANTGELFS. For the CDR3, the DNA is TGTGCCAGCAGCTTATGGGTCGGAGCGAACACCGGGGAGCTGTTTTCT. This chain links TRBV7-9 with TRBJ2-2; D is unclear. Trimming took 2 bases from V and 0 from J, leaving 10 bases between them. CDR1 and CDR2 from the germline V gene are SEHNR and FQNEAQ (reference sequence). The CDR3 contains 16 residues.

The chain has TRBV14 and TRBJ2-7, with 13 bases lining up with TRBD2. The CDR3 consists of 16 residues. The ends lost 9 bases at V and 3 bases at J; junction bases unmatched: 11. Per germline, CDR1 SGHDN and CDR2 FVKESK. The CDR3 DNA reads TGTGCCAGTAGGGGGCAGGGACTAGCGGGAATCTACGAGCAGTACGTC. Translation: CASRGQGLAGIYEQYV.

CDR3 bases: TGTGCCAGCAGTTTATCGGCAGGGTCCTACGAGCAGTACTTC. The encoded protein is CASSLSAGSYEQYF. This rearrangement joins TRBV28 to TRBJ2-7; D possibly corresponds to TRBD1 (5 bases). The CDR3 consists of 14 residues. Germline loops: CDR1 MDHEN, CDR2 SYDVKM. V was clipped by 1 base and J by 1 base, with 8 bases between them.

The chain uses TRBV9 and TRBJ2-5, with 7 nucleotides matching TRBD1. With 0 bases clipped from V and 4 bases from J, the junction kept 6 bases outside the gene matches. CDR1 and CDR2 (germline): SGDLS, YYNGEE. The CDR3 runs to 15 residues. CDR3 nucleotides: TGTGCCAGCAGCGTAGAGGGGGCCTCGCGAGAGACCCAGTACTTC. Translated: CASSVEGASRETQYF.

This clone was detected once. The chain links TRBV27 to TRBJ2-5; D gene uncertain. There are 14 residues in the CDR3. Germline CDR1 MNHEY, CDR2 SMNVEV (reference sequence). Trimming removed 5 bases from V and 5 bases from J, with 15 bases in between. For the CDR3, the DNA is TGTGCCAGCAGTCCTTGGAGTTCTATGGAGACCCAGTACTTC. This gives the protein CASSPWSSMETQYF.

Written as DNA, the CDR3 is TGTGCCAGCAGTGCCCCAGGGGGCGTCGACTATGGCTACACCTTC. Protein: CASSAPGGVDYGYTF. The chain uses TRBV28 and TRBJ1-2; 8 bases map to TRBD1. The V and J ends lost 5 bases and 3 bases, in that order; junction bases with no gene match: 8. This CDR3 region has 15 residues. Looked up from germline, CDR1 is MDHEN and CDR2 is SYDVKM.

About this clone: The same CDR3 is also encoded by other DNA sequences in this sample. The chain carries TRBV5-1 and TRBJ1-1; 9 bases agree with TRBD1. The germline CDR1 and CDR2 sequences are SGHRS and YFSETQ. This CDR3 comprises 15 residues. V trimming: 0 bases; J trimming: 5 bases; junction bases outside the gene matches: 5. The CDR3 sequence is CASSLAGQGNTEAFF. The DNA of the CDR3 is TGCGCCAGCAGCTTGGCAGGACAGGGGAATACTGAAGCTTTCTTT.

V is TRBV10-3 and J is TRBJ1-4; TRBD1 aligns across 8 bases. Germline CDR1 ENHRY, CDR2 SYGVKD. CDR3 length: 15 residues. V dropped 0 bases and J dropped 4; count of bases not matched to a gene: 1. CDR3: CAISESGQVNEKLFF. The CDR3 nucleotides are TGTGCCATCAGTGAGTCGGGACAGGTTAATGAAAAACTGTTTTTT.

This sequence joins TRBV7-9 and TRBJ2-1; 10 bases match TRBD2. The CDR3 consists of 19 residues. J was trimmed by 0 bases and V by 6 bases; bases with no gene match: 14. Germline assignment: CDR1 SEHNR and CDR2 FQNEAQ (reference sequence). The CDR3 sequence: CASRETSGRMESSYNEQFF. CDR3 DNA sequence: TGTGCCAGCAGGGAGACTAGCGGGCGAATGGAAAGCTCCTACAATGAGCAGTTCTTC.

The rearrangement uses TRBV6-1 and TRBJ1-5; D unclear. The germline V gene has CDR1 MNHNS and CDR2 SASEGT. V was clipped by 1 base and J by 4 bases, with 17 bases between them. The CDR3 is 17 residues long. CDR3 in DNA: TGTGCCAGCAGTGAAGGGCGCGGGGAGGGTTGGAATCAGCCCCAGCATTTT. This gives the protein CASSEGRGEGWNQPQHF.

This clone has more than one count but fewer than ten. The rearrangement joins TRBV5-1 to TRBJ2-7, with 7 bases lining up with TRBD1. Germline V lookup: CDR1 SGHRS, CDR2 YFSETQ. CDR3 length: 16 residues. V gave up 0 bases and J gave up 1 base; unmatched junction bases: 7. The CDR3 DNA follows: TGCGCCAGCAGCTTGGCCCCACAGGGGATTTCCTACGAGCAGTACTTC. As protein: CASSLAPQGISYEQYF.

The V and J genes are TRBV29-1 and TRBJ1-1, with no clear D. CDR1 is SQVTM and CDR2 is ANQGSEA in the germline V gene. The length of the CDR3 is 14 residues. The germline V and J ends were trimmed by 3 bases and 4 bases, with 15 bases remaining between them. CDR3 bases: TGCAGCGTTGATTCCAGGACTAAGGGCACTGAAGCTTTCTTT. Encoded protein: CSVDSRTKGTEAFF.

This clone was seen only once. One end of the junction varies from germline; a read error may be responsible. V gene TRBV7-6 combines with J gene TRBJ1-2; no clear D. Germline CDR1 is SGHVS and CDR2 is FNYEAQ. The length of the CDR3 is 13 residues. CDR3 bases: TGTGCCAGCAGCCTAGACAAGAACTATGGCTGCACCTTC. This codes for CASSLDKNYGCTF.

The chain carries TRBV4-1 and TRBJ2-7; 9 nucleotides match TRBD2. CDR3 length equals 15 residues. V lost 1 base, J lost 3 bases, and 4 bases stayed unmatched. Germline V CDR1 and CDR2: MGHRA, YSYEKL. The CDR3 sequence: CASSQVSGRNYEQYF. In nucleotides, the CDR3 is TGCGCCAGCAGCCAAGTTAGCGGGAGAAACTACGAGCAGTACTTC.

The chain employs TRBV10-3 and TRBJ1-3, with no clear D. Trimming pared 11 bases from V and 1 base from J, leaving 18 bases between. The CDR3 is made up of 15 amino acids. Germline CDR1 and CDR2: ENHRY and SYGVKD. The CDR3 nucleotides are TGTGCCTCCGGTACCGGGTCGGGATCTGGAAACACCATATATTTT. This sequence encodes CASGTGSGSGNTIYF.

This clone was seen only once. CDR3 residues: CASRNREGEGHNEQFF. The CDR3 DNA is TGTGCCAGCAGGAACCGGGAGGGGGAGGGCCATAATGAGCAGTTCTTC. The chain has TRBV7-9 and TRBJ2-1, with 8 bases lining up with TRBD2. Germline CDR1 reads SEHNR; CDR2 reads FQNEAQ (reference sequence). V was clipped by 6 bases and J by 7 bases; unmatched bases: 14. The CDR3 extends over 16 amino acids. The variable domain in full, completed from reference TRBV7-9 and TRBJ2-1, reads DTGVSQNPRHKITKRGQNVTFRCDPISEHNRLYWYRQTLGQGPEFLTYFQNEAQLEKSRLLSDRFSAERPKGSFSTLEIQRTEQGDSAMYLCASRNREGEGHNEQFFGPGTRLTVL.

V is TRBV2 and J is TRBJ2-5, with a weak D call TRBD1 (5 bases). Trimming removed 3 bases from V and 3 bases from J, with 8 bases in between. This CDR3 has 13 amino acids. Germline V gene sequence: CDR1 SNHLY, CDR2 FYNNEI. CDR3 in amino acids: CASSEETEETQYF. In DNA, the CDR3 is TGTGCCAGCAGTGAGGAGACAGAAGAGACCCAGTACTTC.

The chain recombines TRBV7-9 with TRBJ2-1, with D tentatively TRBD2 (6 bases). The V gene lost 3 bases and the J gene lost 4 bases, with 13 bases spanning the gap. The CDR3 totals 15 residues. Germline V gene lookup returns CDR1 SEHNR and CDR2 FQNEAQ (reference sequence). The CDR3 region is CASSFRQAGYNEQFF. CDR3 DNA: TGTGCCAGCAGCTTCCGGCAGGCGGGATACAATGAGCAGTTCTTC.

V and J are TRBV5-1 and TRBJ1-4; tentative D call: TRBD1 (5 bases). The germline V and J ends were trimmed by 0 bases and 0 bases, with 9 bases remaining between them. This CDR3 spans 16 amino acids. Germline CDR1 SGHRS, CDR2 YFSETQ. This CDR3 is CASSLEGAATNEKLFF. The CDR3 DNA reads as TGCGCCAGCAGCTTGGAAGGGGCAGCAACTAATGAAAAACTGTTTTTT.

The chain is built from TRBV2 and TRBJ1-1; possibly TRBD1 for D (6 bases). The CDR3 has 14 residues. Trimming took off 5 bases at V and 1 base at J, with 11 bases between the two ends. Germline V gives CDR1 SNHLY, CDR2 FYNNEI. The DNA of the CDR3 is TGTGCCAGCAGTACAGGACAGCAGAACACTGAAGCTTTCTTT. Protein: CASSTGQQNTEAFF.

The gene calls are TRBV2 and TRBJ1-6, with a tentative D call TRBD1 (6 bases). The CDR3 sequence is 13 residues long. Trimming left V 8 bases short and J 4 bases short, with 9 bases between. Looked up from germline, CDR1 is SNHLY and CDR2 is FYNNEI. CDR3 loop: CASRTGYNSPLHF. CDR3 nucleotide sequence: TGTGCCAGCCGAACAGGGTATAATTCACCCCTCCACTTT.

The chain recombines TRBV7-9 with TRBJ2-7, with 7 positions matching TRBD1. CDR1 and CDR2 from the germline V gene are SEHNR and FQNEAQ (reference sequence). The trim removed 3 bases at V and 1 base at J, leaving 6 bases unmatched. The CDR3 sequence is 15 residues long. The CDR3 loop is CASSFSTGVSYEQYF. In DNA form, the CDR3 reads TGTGCCAGCAGCTTTAGTACAGGGGTGTCCTACGAGCAGTACTTC.

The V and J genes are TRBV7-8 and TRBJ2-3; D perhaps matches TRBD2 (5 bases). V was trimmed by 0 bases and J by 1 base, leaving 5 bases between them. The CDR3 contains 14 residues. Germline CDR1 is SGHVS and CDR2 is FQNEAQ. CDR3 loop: CASSLAGGTDTQYF. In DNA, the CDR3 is TGTGCCAGCAGCTTAGCGGGAGGCACAGATACGCAGTATTTT.

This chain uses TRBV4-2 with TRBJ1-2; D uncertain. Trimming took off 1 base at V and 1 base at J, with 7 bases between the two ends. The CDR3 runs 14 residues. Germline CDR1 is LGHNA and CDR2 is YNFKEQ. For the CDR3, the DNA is TGTGCCAGCAGCCAAGGTTTCCTTAACTATGGCTACACCTTC. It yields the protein CASSQGFLNYGYTF.

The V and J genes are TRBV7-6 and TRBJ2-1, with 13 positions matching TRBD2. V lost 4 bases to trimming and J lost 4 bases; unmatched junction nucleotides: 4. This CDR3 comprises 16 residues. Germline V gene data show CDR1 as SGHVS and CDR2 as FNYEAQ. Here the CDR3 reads CASSSELAGGYNEQFF. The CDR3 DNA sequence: TGTGCCAGCAGCTCAGAACTAGCGGGAGGGTACAATGAGCAGTTCTTC.

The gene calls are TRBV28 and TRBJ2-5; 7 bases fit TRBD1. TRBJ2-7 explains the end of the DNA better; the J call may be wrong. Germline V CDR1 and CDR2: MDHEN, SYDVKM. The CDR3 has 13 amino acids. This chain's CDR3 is CASSRQGPYEQYF. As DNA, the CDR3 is TGTGCCAGCAGTCGACAGGGCCCCTACGAGCAGTACTTC.

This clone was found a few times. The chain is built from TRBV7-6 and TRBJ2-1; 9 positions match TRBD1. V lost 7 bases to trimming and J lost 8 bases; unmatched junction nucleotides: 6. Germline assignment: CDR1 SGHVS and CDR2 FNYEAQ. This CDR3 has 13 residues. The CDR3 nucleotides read TGTGCCAGCACAACAGGGGGCAACGATGAGCAGTTCTTC. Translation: CASTTGGNDEQFF. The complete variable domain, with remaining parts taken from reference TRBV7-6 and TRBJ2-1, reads GAGVSQSPRYKVTKRGQDVALRCDPISGHVSLYWYRQALGQGPEFLTYFNYEAQQDKSGLPNDRFSAERPEGSISTLTIQRTEQRDSAMYRCASTTGGNDEQFFGPGTRLTVL.

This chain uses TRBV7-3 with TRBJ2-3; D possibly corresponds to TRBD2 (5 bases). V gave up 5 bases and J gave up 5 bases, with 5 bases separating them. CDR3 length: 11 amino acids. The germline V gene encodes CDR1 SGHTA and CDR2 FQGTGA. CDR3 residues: CASSGGDTQYF. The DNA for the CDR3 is TGTGCCAGCAGCGGAGGAGATACGCAGTATTTT.

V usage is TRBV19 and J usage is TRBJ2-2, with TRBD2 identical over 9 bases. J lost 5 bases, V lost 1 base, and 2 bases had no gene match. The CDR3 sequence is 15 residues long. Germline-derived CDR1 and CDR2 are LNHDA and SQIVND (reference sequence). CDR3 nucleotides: TGTGCCAGTAGTATAGGTAGCGGGAGTACCGGGGAGCTGTTTTTT. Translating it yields CASSIGSGSTGELFF.

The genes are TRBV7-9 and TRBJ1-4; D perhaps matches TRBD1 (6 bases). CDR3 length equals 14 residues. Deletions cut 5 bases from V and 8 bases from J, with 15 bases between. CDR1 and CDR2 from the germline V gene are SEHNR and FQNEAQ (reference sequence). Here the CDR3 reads CASSQRQGNEKLFF. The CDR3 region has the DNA TGTGCCAGCAGCCAGAGGCAGGGGAACGAAAAACTGTTTTTT.

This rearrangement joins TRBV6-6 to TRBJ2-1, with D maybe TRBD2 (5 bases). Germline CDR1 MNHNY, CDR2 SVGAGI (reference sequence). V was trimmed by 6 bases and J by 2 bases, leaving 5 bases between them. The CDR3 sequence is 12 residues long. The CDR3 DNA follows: TGTGCCAGCAGACTAGCCTACAATGAGCAGTTCTTC. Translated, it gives CASRLAYNEQFF.

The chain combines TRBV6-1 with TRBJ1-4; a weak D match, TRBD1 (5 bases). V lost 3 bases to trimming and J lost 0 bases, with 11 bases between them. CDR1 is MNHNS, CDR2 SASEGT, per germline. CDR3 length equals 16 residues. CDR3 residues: CASSDDPGSTNEKLFF. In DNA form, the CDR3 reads TGTGCCAGCAGTGACGATCCAGGGTCAACTAATGAAAAACTGTTTTTT.